Below are 29 T cell receptor beta chains sequenced from a single sample in a study of beta chain features in type 1 diabetes. As every portion of the isolated RNA was reverse transcribed, the sequencing read expressed TCRB transcripts. Using immunoSEQ multiplex PCR, the repertoire was profiled, and TCRdb retains in-frame clones only, with some absent. The sample shows 500,000 to 700,000 clones, 15% to 17% of them seen only once. Sequencing input: naive CD4+ T cells from blood. The receptor source for this set is a man younger than 35 in good health.

This chain joins TRBV7-2 and TRBJ2-7; D may be TRBD1 (6 bases). The germline V and J ends were trimmed by 1 base and 3 bases, with 10 bases remaining between them. Germline V CDR1 and CDR2: SGHTA, FQGNSA. The CDR3 spans 14 residues. CDR3 bases: TGTGCCAGCAGCTTAGACAGGGTCAGCTACGAGCAGTACTTC. This encodes CASSLDRVSYEQYF. Together with reference TRBV7-2 and TRBJ2-7, the CDR3 gives the full variable domain: GAGVSQSPSNKVTEKGKDVELRCDPISGHTALYWYRQSLGQGLEFLIYFQGNSAPDKSGLPSDRFSAERTGGSVSTLTIQRTQQEDSAVYLCASSLDRVSYEQYFGPGTRLTVT.

This chain joins TRBV6-6 and TRBJ2-5; TRBD1 or TRBD2 may be the D gene (6 bases each). Trimming shortened V by 0 bases and J by 0 bases, and 8 bases separated the two germline ends. The CDR3 contains 15 residues. Per the germline V gene, CDR1 is MNHNY and CDR2 is SVGAGI (reference sequence). For the CDR3, the DNA is TGTGCCAGCAGTTACTCAGGGGGGTACCAAGAGACCCAGTACTTC. Protein: CASSYSGGYQETQYF.

The chain combines TRBV7-9 with TRBJ1-1; 7 nucleotides line up with TRBD1. CDR3 length: 16 amino acids. Losses at the gene ends were 0 bases for V and 3 bases for J; bases not matched to a gene: 7. CDR1 and CDR2 (germline): SEHNR, FQNEAQ (reference sequence). The DNA for the CDR3 is TGTGCCAGCAGCTTAGCGGGGGGACAGAAAGACACTGAAGCTTTCTTT. Translated, it gives CASSLAGGQKDTEAFF.

The chain recombines TRBV6-5 with TRBJ1-2, with unresolved D. The germline V gene encodes CDR1 MNHEY and CDR2 SVGAGI. The length of the CDR3 is 12 residues. V lost 7 bases to trimming and J lost 13 bases, with 19 bases between them. The CDR3 spells CASTTPNVRSTF. CDR3 DNA: TGTGCCAGCACAACACCGAACGTGCGGAGCACCTTC.

V is TRBV7-2 and J is TRBJ1-5, with D maybe TRBD1 (6 bases). Germline V gene sequence: CDR1 SGHTA, CDR2 FQGNSA. This CDR3 spans 15 amino acids. Trimming left V 3 bases short and J 9 bases short, with 18 bases between. CDR3 sequence: CASSFSGVTRGPQHF. CDR3 DNA sequence: TGTGCCAGCAGCTTCTCAGGGGTCACAAGGGGGCCCCAGCATTTT.

The chain combines TRBV28 with TRBJ2-6; D unclear. The V gene's germline CDR1 is MDHEN and CDR2 SYDVKM. The CDR3 extends over 13 amino acids. V lost 7 bases, J lost 2 bases, and 6 bases lay in between. CDR3 bases: TGTGCCAGCAAGGGCCCTGGGGCCAACGTCCTGACTTTC. It codes for CASKGPGANVLTF.

This rearrangement joins TRBV28 to TRBJ2-7, with a tentative D call TRBD1 (5 bases). Germline lookup yields CDR1 MDHEN and CDR2 SYDVKM. This CDR3 comprises 14 residues. V was shortened by 0 bases and J by 3 bases, with 9 bases between the two germline ends. The CDR3 reads CASSLWVQVYEQYF. The CDR3 nucleotides are TGTGCCAGCAGTTTATGGGTACAGGTCTACGAGCAGTACTTC.

In the case of this clone: Other DNA sequences in the sample encode the same CDR3. The V and J genes are TRBV7-9 and TRBJ2-7, with TRBD1 matching over 7 bases. The trim removed 3 bases at V and 4 bases at J, leaving 3 bases unmatched. Per the germline V gene, CDR1 is SEHNR and CDR2 is FQNEAQ (reference sequence). This CDR3 spans 13 amino acids. The CDR3 region has the DNA TGTGCCAGCAGCTTGGCAGGGGGATACGAGCAGTACTTC. Translated: CASSLAGGYEQYF.

The chain carries TRBV29-1 and TRBJ2-5, with a weak D call TRBD1 (5 bases). The CDR3 extends over 13 amino acids. Trimming stripped 4 bases from V and 3 bases from J, with 12 bases between. Per the germline V gene, CDR1 is SQVTM and CDR2 is ANQGSEA. The CDR3 nucleotides are TGCAGCGTTGCAAGATCCAGGGAAGAGACCCAGTACTTC. Its translation: CSVARSREETQYF. The complete variable domain, with remaining parts taken from reference TRBV29-1 and TRBJ2-5, reads SAVISQKPSRDICQRGTSLTIQCQVDSQVTMMFWYRQQPGQSLTLIATANQGSEATYESGFVIDKFPISRPNLTFSTLTVSNMSPEDSSIYLCSVARSREETQYFGPGTRLLVL.

This clone has just a few counts. The gene calls are TRBV7-2 and TRBJ2-7; D might be TRBD1 or TRBD2, each matching 5 bases. V dropped 5 bases and J dropped 3 bases, with 14 bases sitting between them. CDR3 length equals 14 residues. Germline V gene lookup returns CDR1 SGHTA and CDR2 FQGNSA. The CDR3 coding sequence is TGTGCCAGCAGCACGGGACCGAACGGCTACGAGCAGTACTTC. It translates to CASSTGPNGYEQYF.

This clone was detected only a few times. The rearrangement links TRBV7-9 to TRBJ1-2; 9 nucleotides match TRBD1. Germline trimming cut 8 bases from V and 5 bases from J; bases unmatched to any gene: 6. Looked up from germline, CDR1 is SEHNR and CDR2 is FQNEAQ (reference sequence). This CDR3 spans 13 amino acids. CDR3 loop: CASQGDRAYGYTF. The DNA of the CDR3 is TGTGCCAGCCAAGGGGACAGGGCTTATGGCTACACCTTC. Full variable domain (outside the CDR3, taken from reference TRBV7-9 and TRBJ1-2): DTGVSQNPRHKITKRGQNVTFRCDPISEHNRLYWYRQTLGQGPEFLTYFQNEAQLEKSRLLSDRFSAERPKGSFSTLEIQRTEQGDSAMYLCASQGDRAYGYTFGSGTRLTVV.

This clone occurred a few times. This chain joins TRBV5-1 and TRBJ2-7, with D perhaps matching TRBD2 (6 bases). The V end lost 2 bases, the J end lost 1 base, and 19 bases lay between the germline ends. The CDR3 extends over 17 amino acids. Germline values: CDR1 SGHRS, CDR2 YFSETQ. CDR3 DNA: TGCGCCAGCAGCTTAAATGTCTTAGGCGGGAATTCCTACGAGCAGTACTTC. It encodes CASSLNVLGGNSYEQYF.

J is TRBJ2-4 and V is TRBV2, with D uncertain. Trimming shortened V by 4 bases and J by 15 bases, and 16 bases separated the two germline ends. CDR1 is SNHLY and CDR2 is FYNNEI in the germline V gene. The CDR3 sequence is 12 residues long. In DNA, the CDR3 is TGTGCCAGCAGTGCCGCCGAAGCCGCGCGGTACTTC. Its protein is CASSAAEAARYF.

The chain recombines TRBV6-5 with TRBJ1-1, with 7 bases lining up with TRBD1. The germline V gene has CDR1 MNHEY and CDR2 SVGAGI. The CDR3 runs to 14 residues. V shed 6 bases and J 3 bases; nucleotides not matched to a gene: 7. In nucleotides, the CDR3 is TGTGCCAGCAGCGAAGGACAGGCTTACACTGAAGCTTTCTTT. Translating it yields CASSEGQAYTEAFF.

This clone was seen more than once but under ten times. The V and J genes are TRBV6-6 and TRBJ2-6, with 9 bases aligning to TRBD1. The CDR3 contains 16 residues. Germline loops: CDR1 MNHNY, CDR2 SVGAGI (reference sequence). The trim removed 7 bases at V and 4 bases at J, leaving 8 bases unmatched. CDR3 sequence: CASTGDRDSGANVLTF. The CDR3 nucleotides read TGTGCCAGCACTGGGGACAGGGATTCAGGGGCCAACGTCCTGACTTTC.

The chain combines TRBV7-9 with TRBJ2-7, with 9 bases fitting TRBD2. Trimming at V came to 6 bases and at J to 3 bases, leaving 9 bases not matched to a gene. CDR3 length: 15 residues. Germline-derived CDR1 and CDR2 are SEHNR and FQNEAQ (reference sequence). CDR3: CASRRSGGMVYEQYF. The CDR3 DNA reads TGTGCCAGCAGACGTAGCGGGGGTATGGTCTACGAGCAGTACTTC.

The rearrangement uses TRBV5-1 and TRBJ2-1; D is possibly TRBD1 (5 bases). The CDR3 has 17 amino acids. Trimming shortened V by 1 base and J by 9 bases, and 23 bases separated the two germline ends. Germline CDR1 is SGHRS and CDR2 is YFSETQ. Here the CDR3 DNA reads TGCGCCAGCAGCTTGAATAATGTGGGGCGATGGCTCAGTGAGCAGTTCTTC. This gives the protein CASSLNNVGRWLSEQFF.

The chain is built from TRBV7-8 and TRBJ2-7; D unclear. In germline, CDR1 is SGHVS, CDR2 FQNEAQ. V was clipped by 4 bases and J by 2 bases, with 12 bases between them. The CDR3 runs to 14 residues. The CDR3 bases are TGTGCCAGCAGCTCGACCTGGCCTCCCTACGAGCAGTACTTC. It is translated as CASSSTWPPYEQYF.

This clone was seen more than once but under ten times. The V and J genes are TRBV9 and TRBJ1-2; no clear D gene. The CDR3 contains 14 residues. The ends were cut back, 2 bases at V and 0 bases at J, with 8 bases in the middle. Germline assignment: CDR1 SGDLS and CDR2 YYNGEE. This CDR3 reads CASSVGRTNYGYTF. The CDR3 nucleotides read TGTGCCAGCAGCGTCGGCAGGACTAACTATGGCTACACCTTC.

This rearrangement joins TRBV2 to TRBJ2-1, with a weak D call TRBD1 (6 bases). The V gene lost 8 bases and the J gene lost 9 bases, with 11 bases spanning the gap. CDR3 length: 11 residues. The germline V gene encodes CDR1 SNHLY and CDR2 FYNNEI. CDR3: CASSEGVEQFF. In DNA, the CDR3 is TGTGCCAGCTCCGAGGGGGTTGAGCAGTTCTTC.

This clone was observed a single time. The chain uses TRBV18 and TRBJ2-3; D ambiguous. This CDR3 has 16 residues. Trimming removed 2 bases at V and 0 bases at J, with 12 bases between. Per the germline V gene, CDR1 is KGHSH and CDR2 is LQKENI. In DNA, the CDR3 is TGTGCCAGCTCACCAATCCAGGTCTCTAGCACAGATACGCAGTATTTT. Its protein is CASSPIQVSSTDTQYF.

This chain joins TRBV28 and TRBJ2-6; D is possibly TRBD1 (5 bases). Between the trimmed V and J ends, which lost 7 bases and 4 bases, there was a span of 8 bases. The CDR3 has 13 amino acids. CDR1 and CDR2 from the germline V gene are MDHEN and SYDVKM. DNA for the CDR3: TGTGCCAGCACCCCAGGGGGGGCCAACGTCCTGACTTTC. Encoded protein: CASTPGGANVLTF.

This clone was seen at least ten times. The chain uses TRBV14 and TRBJ2-3; D remains unclear. Germline CDR1 and CDR2: SGHDN and FVKESK. V lost 4 bases and J 10 bases, leaving 24 bases between the germline ends. This CDR3 is built from 16 residues. CDR3 nucleotide sequence: TGTGCCAGCAGCCCAAAGAGCGCTAACGAGAAGAGGTCGCAGTATTTT. Translation: CASSPKSANEKRSQYF.

The table lists this clone with a few counts. The sample holds other DNA sequences that translate to the same CDR3. Written as DNA, the CDR3 is TGTGCCAGCAGCTGGACAGGGGGAAGCACTGAAGCTTTCTTT. It translates to CASSWTGGSTEAFF. The V call is TRBV7-2, the J call TRBJ1-1, with 10 bases lining up with TRBD1. Germline V gene sequence: CDR1 SGHTA, CDR2 FQGNSA. The V segment lost 4 bases and the J segment 4 bases; nucleotides outside the gene matches: 3. The CDR3 loop spans 14 amino acids.

This clone appeared a few times. V and J are TRBV19 and TRBJ2-3; TRBD1 or TRBD2 may be the D gene (5 bases each). This CDR3 spans 15 amino acids. Germline V gene sequence: CDR1 LNHDA, CDR2 SQIVND (reference sequence). The V end lost 4 bases, the J end lost 2 bases, and 13 bases lay between the germline ends. Here the CDR3 reads CASSTTGRPTDTQYF. The CDR3, as DNA: TGTGCCAGTAGTACAACGGGACGACCCACAGATACGCAGTATTTT. The entire variable domain, with the rest obtained from reference TRBV19 and TRBJ2-3, is as follows: DGGITQSPKYLFRKEGQNVTLSCEQNLNHDAMYWYRQDPGQGLRLIYYSQIVNDFQKGDIAEGYSVSREKKESFPLTVTSAQKNPTAFYLCASSTTGRPTDTQYFGPGTRLTVL.

This clone has a handful of counts. J is TRBJ1-1 and V is TRBV7-9; D not resolved. The CDR3 totals 15 residues. CDR1 is SEHNR, CDR2 FQNEAQ, per germline (reference sequence). Deletions cut 2 bases from V and 0 bases from J, with 10 bases between. The CDR3 sequence is CASSLKVSLNTEAFF. The DNA for the CDR3 is TGTGCCAGCAGCTTAAAGGTCAGCCTGAACACTGAAGCTTTCTTT.

The V call is TRBV6-5, the J call TRBJ2-7, with D unclear. The CDR3 contains 8 residues. Germline V gene lookup returns CDR1 MNHEY and CDR2 SVGAGI. V was trimmed by 5 bases and J by 12 bases, leaving 5 bases between them. The CDR3 DNA is TGTGCCAGCAGTCCCCTGTACTTC. Encoded protein: CASSPLYF.

This clone came up a few times. V usage is TRBV9 and J usage is TRBJ1-4; D call uncertain. CDR1 SGDLS and CDR2 YYNGEE come from the germline V gene. The length of the CDR3 is 13 residues. The V and J ends lost 1 base and 4 bases respectively, with 5 bases between them. CDR3 sequence reads: CASSVRDNEKLFF. The CDR3 DNA follows: TGTGCCAGCAGCGTACGGGATAATGAAAAACTGTTTTTT.

This clone was counted between two and nine times. The rearrangement joins TRBV19 to TRBJ2-2; no clear D. The CDR3 has 14 residues. Germline V gene sequence: CDR1 LNHDA, CDR2 SQIVND (reference sequence). V lost 5 bases and J lost 7, with 14 bases in between. CDR3 DNA sequence: TGTGCCAGTAGTGTGACCGGTGGATTCGGGGAGCTGTTTTTT. Translated, it gives CASSVTGGFGELFF. Full variable domain (outside the CDR3, taken from reference TRBV19 and TRBJ2-2): DGGITQSPKYLFRKEGQNVTLSCEQNLNHDAMYWYRQDPGQGLRLIYYSQIVNDFQKGDIAEGYSVSREKKESFPLTVTSAQKNPTAFYLCASSVTGGFGELFFGEGSRLTVL.